The 11 T cell receptor beta chains below all came from one sample that was sequenced in a study of post-analysis software for immune sequencing data. Notes on the study in general: Comparison of patients with controls showed about 5 TRBV segments more frequent in patients, TRBV5-6, TRBV5-1 and TRBV20-1 among them.

Unique molecular identifiers tagged the TCR beta cDNA libraries. One entry per CDR3 protein results from TCRdb running MiXCR on the PCR reads. Of 750,000 to 900,000 distinct CDR3 sequences in the sample, 46% were seen once. The antigens of these receptors remain unknown. What was sequenced was blood. All receptors derive from a girl aged 5 to 17 with multiple sclerosis.

A few counts support this clonotype. The chain joins TRBV18 to TRBJ2-1; 7 bases match TRBD2. The J segment lost 3 bases and the V segment lost 3 bases, leaving 8 bases of the junction unmatched. The CDR3 consists of 16 residues. CDR1 is KGHSH, CDR2 LQKENI, per germline. CDR3 loop: CASSPALRGGYNEQFF. The CDR3 nucleotides read TGTGCCAGCTCACCCGCCCTTCGCGGGGGCTACAATGAGCAGTTCTTC.

The J gene is TRBJ1-2, the V gene TRBV9; D gene ambiguous. With 0 bases removed from V and 5 bases from J, the gap between germline ends came to 8 bases. The CDR3 contains 13 residues. CDR1 SGDLS and CDR2 YYNGEE come from the germline V gene. CDR3 sequence reads: CASSVDLKYGYTF. The CDR3, as DNA: TGTGCCAGCAGCGTAGACCTGAAATATGGCTACACCTTC.

This clonotype showed up just a few times. DNA for the CDR3: TGCAGTGCTAGATCCGGACTAGCGGGAGACGGGCAGTACTTC. Its protein product is CSARSGLAGDGQYF. The chain uses TRBV20-1 and TRBJ2-5; 13 nucleotides line up with TRBD2. Unmatched junction bases numbered 8, after V lost 2 bases and J lost 11 bases. Germline V lookup: CDR1 DFQATT, CDR2 SNEGSKA (reference sequence). This CDR3 comprises 14 residues.

The rearrangement uses TRBV7-9 and TRBJ2-5; D may correspond to TRBD1 or TRBD2 (7 bases each). V was cut by 6 bases and J by 4 bases, with 15 bases left in between. In germline, CDR1 is SEHNR, CDR2 FQNEAQ (reference sequence). The CDR3 has 14 residues. This chain's CDR3 is CASRPTGRGETQYF. The CDR3 nucleotides read TGTGCCAGCAGACCGACAGGGAGGGGAGAGACCCAGTACTTC. Complete variable domain (other parts from reference TRBV7-9 and TRBJ2-5): DTGVSQNPRHKITKRGQNVTFRCDPISEHNRLYWYRQTLGQGPEFLTYFQNEAQLEKSRLLSDRFSAERPKGSFSTLEIQRTEQGDSAMYLCASRPTGRGETQYFGPGTRLLVL.

This clonotype has only a few counts. The genes are TRBV7-8 and TRBJ2-4; the D is unclear. V was shortened by 2 bases and J by 6 bases, with 20 bases between the two germline ends. Germline lookup yields CDR1 SGHVS and CDR2 FQNEAQ. There are 17 residues in the CDR3. CDR3 nucleotide sequence: TGTGCCAGCAGCTTACTTCGGGCAGAGCGACATCTAAACATTCAGTACTTC. Translating gives CASSLLRAERHLNIQYF.

On this clonotype: Germline and junction disagree at one end, which may indicate a read error. In DNA, the CDR3 is TGTGCCACCAACAGACGTATCAGCTCCTACGAGCAGTACTTC. Translating it yields CATNRRISSYEQYF. This sequence joins TRBV15 and TRBJ2-7; unclear D gene. The CDR3 has 14 amino acids. CDR1 is LNHNV and CDR2 is YYDKDF in the germline V gene (reference sequence).

This clonotype came up a few times. The rearrangement joins TRBV29-1 to TRBJ2-4; D is unclear. This CDR3 has 16 residues. The V gene lost 5 bases and the J gene lost 0 bases, with 17 bases spanning the gap. The germline CDR1 and CDR2 sequences are SQVTM and ANQGSEA. The CDR3, as DNA: TGCAGCGTTCCGAGTCCCTTGCCGTTAGCCAAAAACATTCAGTACTTC. This codes for CSVPSPLPLAKNIQYF.

V and J are TRBV4-1 and TRBJ2-6, with unresolved D. This CDR3 has 17 amino acids. Germline V gene data show CDR1 as MGHRA and CDR2 as YSYEKL. V dropped 0 bases and J dropped 12 bases, with 21 bases sitting between them. In DNA, the CDR3 is TGCGCCAGCAGCCAAGATGGGGAACGTCTCTGGGGTGGCGTCCTGACTTTC. It codes for CASSQDGERLWGGVLTF.

There are a few counts of this clonotype. The chain couples TRBV6-2 or TRBV6-3 to TRBJ1-1, with D hard to call. V dropped 6 bases and J dropped 10 bases, with 21 bases sitting between them. Germline loops: CDR1 MNHEY, CDR2 SVGEGT. CDR3 size: 14 residues. CDR3 region: CASSAKTFLKRAFF. CDR3 in DNA: TGTGCCAGCAGCGCGAAGACATTTCTTAAGCGAGCTTTCTTT.

This sequence joins TRBV9 and TRBJ2-4; D possibly uses TRBD1 or TRBD2 (6 bases each). The J call may be incorrect, as the DNA end agrees better with TRBJ2-7. The CDR3 loop spans 14 amino acids. Germline V lookup: CDR1 SGDLS, CDR2 YYNGEE. The CDR3 DNA sequence: TGTGCCAGCAGCGCAGGACAGCGGGCCTACGAGCAGTACTTC. It translates to CASSAGQRAYEQYF.

The chain uses TRBV7-9 and TRBJ2-6, with D perhaps being TRBD1 or TRBD2 (5 bases each). The CDR3 is 18 amino acids. Trimming removed 5 bases at V and 2 bases at J, with 19 bases between. Germline V gene lookup returns CDR1 SEHNR and CDR2 FQNEAQ (reference sequence). CDR3: CASSLRDGSHPGANVLTF. In nucleotides, the CDR3 is TGTGCCAGCAGCCTCCGGGACGGTTCCCACCCTGGGGCCAACGTCCTGACTTTC.